The next 14 T cell receptor beta chains were all read from a single sample in a study of blood T cell repertoires in COVID-19. The repertoire was sequenced with immunoSEQ multiplex PCR; TCRdb's copy has only in-frame clones and lacks some. Counted here are approximately 88,000 clones, about 90% occurring once; the ten biggest clones make up about 15%. Sequencing was performed on peripheral blood. All receptors come from a male donor with acute or convalescent COVID-19.

The V gene is TRBV24-1, the J gene TRBJ2-2; possibly TRBD2 for D (7 bases). The CDR3 totals 18 residues. V was trimmed by 6 bases and J by 8 bases, leaving 27 bases between them. Germline lookup yields CDR1 KGHDR and CDR2 SFDVKD. The CDR3 reads CATSSFRGGGAQSGELFF. The CDR3 DNA is TGTGCCACCAGTTCCTTTCGAGGCGGGGGCGCTCAATCTGGGGAGCTGTTTTTT.

The chain is built from TRBV11-1 and TRBJ1-2, with 9 positions matching TRBD1. Germline CDR1 is SGHAT and CDR2 is FQDESV (reference sequence). CDR3 length equals 14 residues. The junction had 3 bases not matched to a gene; V was cut back by 3 bases and J by 4 bases. The CDR3 bases are TGTGCCAGCAGCTTCTCGACAGGGGGCTATGGCTACACCTTC. It translates to CASSFSTGGYGYTF.

The genes are TRBV6-6 and TRBJ2-2; TRBD1 matches 8 bases. CDR3 size: 16 residues. The junction had 5 bases not matched to a gene; V was cut back by 5 bases and J by 0 bases. Germline assignment: CDR1 MNHNY and CDR2 SVGAGI (reference sequence). CDR3 in DNA: TGTGCCAGCAGTCGAGGACAGGGAGCGAACACCGGGGAGCTGTTTTTT. Protein sequence: CASSRGQGANTGELFF.

The CDR3 nucleotides read TGTGCCACCAGCAGAGGAGGGTCCCCCGGGGAGCTGTTTTTT. Translating gives CATSRGGSPGELFF. This chain links TRBV15 with TRBJ2-2; weak D call: TRBD2 (5 bases). V was pared by 1 base and J by 6 bases, with 9 bases between. The CDR3 has 14 residues. Germline-derived CDR1 and CDR2 are LNHNV and YYDKDF (reference sequence).

CDR3 loop: CASNAGTTYTGELFF. CDR3 in DNA: TGTGCCAGCAACGCCGGGACTACCTACACCGGGGAGCTGTTTTTT. J is TRBJ2-2 and V is TRBV6-5; 7 bases agree with TRBD2. This CDR3 is 15 amino acids long. In germline, CDR1 is MNHEY, CDR2 SVGAGI. With V trimmed by 7 bases and J by 3 bases, 8 bases remained unmatched.

The chain combines TRBV6-5 with TRBJ2-2, with D perhaps TRBD1 (5 bases). CDR3 length: 15 amino acids. Germline CDR1 and CDR2: MNHEY and SVGAGI. With 7 bases removed from V and 0 bases from J, the gap between germline ends came to 12 bases. This CDR3 is CASTPGFANTGELFF. The DNA of the CDR3 is TGTGCCAGCACCCCAGGGTTCGCGAACACCGGGGAGCTGTTTTTT.

The chain carries TRBV7-6 and TRBJ1-6; D may be TRBD1 (6 bases). Trimming cost V 1 base and J 7 bases, with 14 bases left between them. The CDR3 is 16 residues long. CDR1 is SGHVS and CDR2 is FNYEAQ in the germline V gene. The CDR3 bases are TGTGCCAGCAGCTTAGGCCCACCGGGACAAAATTCACCCCTCCACTTT. It yields the protein CASSLGPPGQNSPLHF.

V is TRBV4-1 and J is TRBJ2-3, with 12 bases identical to TRBD2. V shed 1 base and J 2 bases; nucleotides not matched to a gene: 7. The CDR3 extends over 18 amino acids. Germline values: CDR1 MGHRA, CDR2 YSYEKL. The CDR3 protein is CASSQASTSGGSTDTQYF. CDR3 sequence (DNA): TGCGCCAGCAGCCAAGCCTCGACTAGCGGGGGTTCCACAGATACGCAGTATTTT.

The chain combines TRBV6-2 or TRBV6-3 with TRBJ2-2, with D maybe TRBD2 (5 bases). Trimming removed 6 bases from V and 5 bases from J, with 19 bases in between. This CDR3 is built from 16 residues. Germline CDR1 MNHEY, CDR2 SVGEGT. The chain's CDR3 is CASSREAAGTTGELFF. The CDR3 nucleotides read TGTGCCAGCAGCCGTGAGGCTGCGGGCACGACCGGGGAGCTGTTTTTT.

This rearrangement joins TRBV6-5 to TRBJ2-1; TRBD1 is a possible D gene (5 bases). The CDR3 runs to 13 residues. The germline gives CDR1 MNHEY, CDR2 SVGAGI. V lost 5 bases to trimming and J lost 6 bases, with 11 bases between them. The CDR3 nucleotides read TGTGCCAGCAGTCCCCCTCAGGGCAATGAGCAGTTCTTC. It yields the protein CASSPPQGNEQFF.

This clone has a single count. This sequence joins TRBV6-5 and TRBJ2-3; TRBD1 is a possible D gene (6 bases). The V gene lost 0 bases and the J gene lost 1 base, with 11 bases spanning the gap. Germline CDR1 MNHEY, CDR2 SVGAGI. CDR3 length: 16 residues. In DNA form, the CDR3 reads TGTGCCAGCAGTTACTCGGCGACAGGAGGCACAGATACGCAGTATTTT. Amino acid sequence: CASSYSATGGTDTQYF.

The chain uses TRBV28 and TRBJ1-6; D is ambiguous. This CDR3 contains 15 residues. V shed 5 bases and J shed 2 bases, with 10 bases lying between them. In germline, CDR1 is MDHEN, CDR2 SYDVKM. The CDR3, as DNA: TGTGCCAGCAGTAACCCAGGCCCCTATAATTCACCCCTCCACTTT. This translates into CASSNPGPYNSPLHF.

The chain combines TRBV7-8 with TRBJ1-3; TRBD1 agrees at 8 bases. CDR3 length: 16 residues. Germline V gene data show CDR1 as SGHVS and CDR2 as FQNEAQ. V shed 4 bases and J 2 bases; nucleotides not matched to a gene: 7. DNA of the CDR3: TGTGCCAGCAGCTATGGACAGGGTAGTGCTGGAAACACCATATATTTT. It specifies CASSYGQGSAGNTIYF.

The genes are TRBV7-6 and TRBJ2-7, with 7 bases fitting TRBD1. The CDR3 runs to 15 residues. J was trimmed by 0 bases and V by 5 bases; bases with no gene match: 7. From germline, CDR1 is SGHVS and CDR2 FNYEAQ. DNA of the CDR3: TGTGCCAGCAGCACAAACAGGGGAAGCTCCTACGAGCAGTACTTC. It yields the protein CASSTNRGSSYEQYF. Drawing the rest from reference TRBV7-6 and TRBJ2-7, the complete variable domain is GAGVSQSPRYKVTKRGQDVALRCDPISGHVSLYWYRQALGQGPEFLTYFNYEAQQDKSGLPNDRFSAERPEGSISTLTIQRTEQRDSAMYRCASSTNRGSSYEQYFGPGTRLTVT.